This TCR beta chain is from a study of sequential checkpoint blockade in melanoma. The assay was immunoSEQ multiplex PCR, and TCRdb's table has in-frame clones only and misses some. The data contain roughly 6,800 clones, over 25% of them singletons. Treatment given: randomized to nivolumab then ipilimumab (arm A) or the reverse (arm B). The CDR3 is 17 residues long. Germline V lookup: CDR1 KGHSH, CDR2 LQKENI. The junction had 8 bases not matched to a gene; V was cut back by 0 bases and J by 4 bases. This TCR came from a human donor with melanoma. The chain joins TRBV18 to TRBJ1-4, with 7 bases matching TRBD1. This sample comprised tumor tissue (inferred from file names), obtained from a patient given nivolumab and ipilimumab in sequence. The CDR3 loop is CASSPPLGTANNEKLFF. The CDR3 DNA reads as TGTGCCAGCTCACCACCTTTGGGGACAGCAAATAATGAAAAACTGTTTTTT.